The TCR beta chain under discussion was sequenced for a study of response to subunit inactivated influenza vaccine. Germline V gene data show CDR1 as MDHEN and CDR2 as SYDVKM. CDR3 size: 15 residues. Germline trimming cut 4 bases from V and 3 bases from J; bases unmatched to any gene: 6. One entry per CDR3 protein results from TCRdb running MiXCR on the RT-PCR reads. The data contain around 520,000 distinct CDR3 sequences, 12% of them singletons. The source was PBMCs from blood, collected on the day of vaccination. The chain employs TRBV28 and TRBJ2-1, with 7 bases matching TRBD1. The receptor was isolated from a man aged 45-60 years who received an inactivated influenza vaccine. CDR3 sequence: CASSSGTESYNEQFF. The CDR3 DNA reads TGTGCCAGCAGTTCAGGGACAGAAAGCTACAATGAGCAGTTCTTC.